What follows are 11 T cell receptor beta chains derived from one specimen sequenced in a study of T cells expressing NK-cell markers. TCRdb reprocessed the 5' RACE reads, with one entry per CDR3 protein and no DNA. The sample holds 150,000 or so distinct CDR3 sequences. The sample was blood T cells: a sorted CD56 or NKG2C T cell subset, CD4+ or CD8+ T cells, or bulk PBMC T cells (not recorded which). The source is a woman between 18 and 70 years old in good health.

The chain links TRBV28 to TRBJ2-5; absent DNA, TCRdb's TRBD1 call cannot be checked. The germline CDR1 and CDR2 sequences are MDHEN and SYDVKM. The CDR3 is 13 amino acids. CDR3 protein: CASSPGTPETQYF.

Here the CDR3 reads CASSLTGGLVTGELFF. V usage is TRBV7-8 and J usage is TRBJ2-2; TCRdb indicates TRBD1, and absent DNA this call remains unverified. Germline loops: CDR1 SGHVS, CDR2 FQNEAQ. The CDR3 is 16 residues long.

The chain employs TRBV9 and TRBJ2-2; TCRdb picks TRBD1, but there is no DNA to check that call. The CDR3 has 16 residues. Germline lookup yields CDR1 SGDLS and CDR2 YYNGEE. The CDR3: CASSPSGTTNTGELFF.

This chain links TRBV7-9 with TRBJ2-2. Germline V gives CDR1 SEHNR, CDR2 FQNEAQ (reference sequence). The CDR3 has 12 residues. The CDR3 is CARPLYTGELFF.

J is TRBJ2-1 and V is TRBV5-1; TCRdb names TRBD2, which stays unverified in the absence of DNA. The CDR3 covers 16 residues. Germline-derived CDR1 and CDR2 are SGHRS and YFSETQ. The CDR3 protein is CASSLATSGSYNEQFF.

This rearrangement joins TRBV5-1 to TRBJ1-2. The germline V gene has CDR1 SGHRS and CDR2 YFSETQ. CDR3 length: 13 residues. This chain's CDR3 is CASSLGDVGGYTF.

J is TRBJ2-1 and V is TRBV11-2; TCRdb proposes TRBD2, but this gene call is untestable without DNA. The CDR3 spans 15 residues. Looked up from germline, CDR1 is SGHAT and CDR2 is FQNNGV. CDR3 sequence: CASSLDQLADNEQFF.

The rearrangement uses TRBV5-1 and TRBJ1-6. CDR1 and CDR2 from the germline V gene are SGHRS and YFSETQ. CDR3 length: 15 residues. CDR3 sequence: CASSLGGVSNSPLHF. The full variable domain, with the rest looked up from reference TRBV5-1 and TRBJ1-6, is KAGVTQTPRYLIKTRGQQVTLSCSPISGHRSVSWYQQTPGQGLQFLFEYFSETQRNKGNFPGRFSGRQFSNSRSEMNVSTLELGDSALYLCASSLGGVSNSPLHFGNGTRLTVT.

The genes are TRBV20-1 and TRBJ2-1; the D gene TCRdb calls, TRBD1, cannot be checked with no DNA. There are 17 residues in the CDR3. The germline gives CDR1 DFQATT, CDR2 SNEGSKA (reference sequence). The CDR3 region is CSARDHRGGGPYNEQFF.

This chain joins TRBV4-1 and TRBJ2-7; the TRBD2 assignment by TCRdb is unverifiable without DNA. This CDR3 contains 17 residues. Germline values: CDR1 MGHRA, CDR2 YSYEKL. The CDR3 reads CASSQDHRGGVVYEQYF.

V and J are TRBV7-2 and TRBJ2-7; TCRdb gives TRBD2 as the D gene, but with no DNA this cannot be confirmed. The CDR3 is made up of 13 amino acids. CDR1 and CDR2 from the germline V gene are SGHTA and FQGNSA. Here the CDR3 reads CASSTTTSYEQYF.